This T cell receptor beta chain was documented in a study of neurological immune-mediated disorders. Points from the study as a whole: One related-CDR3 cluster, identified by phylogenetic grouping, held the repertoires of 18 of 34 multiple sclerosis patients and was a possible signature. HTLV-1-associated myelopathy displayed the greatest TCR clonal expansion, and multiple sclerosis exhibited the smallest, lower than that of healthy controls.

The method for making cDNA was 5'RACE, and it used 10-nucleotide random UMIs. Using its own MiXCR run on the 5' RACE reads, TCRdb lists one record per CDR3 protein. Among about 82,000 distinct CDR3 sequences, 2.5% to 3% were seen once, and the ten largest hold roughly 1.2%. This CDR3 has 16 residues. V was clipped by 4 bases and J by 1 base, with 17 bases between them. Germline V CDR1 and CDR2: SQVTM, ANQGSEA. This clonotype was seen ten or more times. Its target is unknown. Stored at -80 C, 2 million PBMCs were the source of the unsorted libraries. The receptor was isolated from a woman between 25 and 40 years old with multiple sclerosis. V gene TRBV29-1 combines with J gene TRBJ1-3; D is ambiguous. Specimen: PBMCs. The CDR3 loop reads CSVVDIGSGSGNTIYF. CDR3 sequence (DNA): TGCAGCGTTGTAGATATTGGCAGCGGATCTGGAAACACCATATATTTT.